The rows below give T cell receptor beta chains drawn from one sample of a study of blood T cell repertoires in COVID-19. Only in-frame clones appear in the TCRdb table, and some are missing; sequencing was by immunoSEQ multiplex PCR. The repertoire consists of 200,000 to 300,000 clones, with 90% occurring once and the leading ten covering about 4%. The sequencing input was peripheral blood. The receptors here all came from a woman aged 40 to 55 with acute or convalescent COVID-19. The CDR3 runs from the conserved cysteine through the conserved F or W. The order of the fields is J gene, clone size, V gene, D gene, CDR3 DNA, CDR3 protein. The D gene is left open where the match is weak. Size is omitted from some rows. Given values are once, few, many or a class for expanded clones.

TRBJ1-4	.	TRBV5-1	TRBD1	TGCGCCAGCAGCGGAACAGGGGTGGGGGAAAAACTGTTTTTT	CASSGTGVGEKLFF
TRBJ1-2	.	TRBV30	.	TGTGCCTGGATGAGAAGTCGTGGGACACAAAACTATGGCTACACCTTC	CAWMRSRGTQNYGYTF
TRBJ1-5	.	TRBV7-2	.	TGTGCCAGCAGCAAAAGGAGCCGTAATCAGCCCCAGCATTTT	CASSKRSRNQPQHF
TRBJ1-1	.	TRBV24-1	.	TGTGCCACTTCCGCACAGGGGAACACTGAAGCTTTCTTT	CATSAQGNTEAFF
TRBJ1-6	.	TRBV7-2	TRBD1	TGTGCCAGCAGCTTGCTACCTACAGGGGGCGATTCACCCCTCCACTTT	CASSLLPTGGDSPLHF
TRBJ2-3	.	TRBV19	TRBD2	TGTGCCAGTAGTATACTAGCGGGGTTTAGCACAGATACGCAGTATTTT	CASSILAGFSTDTQYF
TRBJ1-6	.	TRBV5-6	.	TGTGCCAGCAGCGTGAAGCCCTCCTATAATTCACCCCTCCACTTT	CASSVKPSYNSPLHF
TRBJ2-3	.	TRBV7-8	.	TGTGCCAGCACCCCACTTTGGGGGCGGAGTGAAGATACGCAGTATTTT	CASTPLWGRSEDTQYF
TRBJ1-2	few	TRBV3-1/TRBV3-2	.	TGTGCCAGCAGCCTCACTCTCGTGTCTAACTATGGCTACACCTTC	CASSLTLVSNYGYTF
TRBJ1-1	.	TRBV18	.	TGTGCCAGCTCACCAAAACCCAGGGCCACTGAAGCTTTCTTT	CASSPKPRATEAFF
TRBJ1-4	.	TRBV3-1/TRBV3-2	.	TGTGCCAGCAGCCAAGAATTAGCAACGGGGGATGAAAAACTGTTTTTT	CASSQELATGDEKLFF
TRBJ2-1	once	TRBV4-2	.	TGTGCCAGCAGCCCCGGGGGTGGGGGGTACTACAATGAGCAGTTCTTC	CASSPGGGGYYNEQFF
TRBJ2-1	once	TRBV6-5	TRBD2	TGTGCCAGCACCAAGACGGGAGGCGCCAATGAGCAGTTCTTC	CASTKTGGANEQFF
TRBJ1-6	once	TRBV2	.	TGTGCCAGCAGTGAGACTAAAACGGTCTATAATTCACCCCTCCACTTT	CASSETKTVYNSPLHF
TRBJ1-2	.	TRBV28	.	TGTGCCAGCAGTACAGGGCGCCTCATCTACACCTTC	CASSTGRLIYTF
TRBJ1-1	.	TRBV7-9	.	TGTGCCAGCAGCTCTCAGGGGGAAGCTTTCTTT	CASSSQGEAFF
TRBJ1-1	many	TRBV9	.	TGTGCCAGCAGCGTTGAGGACAGATACACTGAAGCTTTCTTT	CASSVEDRYTEAFF
TRBJ1-1	.	TRBV5-6	.	TGTGCCAGCAGCTTGGGCGTAATCACTGAAGCTTTCTTT	CASSLGVITEAFF
TRBJ1-1	.	TRBV27	.	TGTGCCAGCAGTTTATACAGGAGGAACACTGAAGCTTTCTTT	CASSLYRRNTEAFF
TRBJ1-2	.	TRBV14	.	TGTGCCAGCAGCCAAGATTTCGCAGGGGCCAACTATGGCTACACCTTC	CASSQDFAGANYGYTF
TRBJ2-1	.	TRBV19	TRBD2	TGTGCCAGTACCCCAGGGACTAGCCGTCCGGAGCAGTTCTTC	CASTPGTSRPEQFF
TRBJ1-1	once	TRBV5-6	.	TGTGCCAGCAGCCTCCGGAGGTGGGGGGGGGACACTGAAGCTTTCTTT	CASSLRRWGGDTEAFF
TRBJ2-6	.	TRBV5-1	TRBD1	TGCGCCAGCAGCCCAAGGACAGGGGGCGCATCCGGGGCCAACGTCCTGACTTTC	CASSPRTGGASGANVLTF
TRBJ2-5	.	TRBV9	.	TGTGCCAGCTATGGGGGCAGGTACCAAGAGACCCAGTACTTC	CASYGGRYQETQYF
TRBJ2-3	.	TRBV29-1	TRBD2	TGCAGCGTCAAGGGGACTAGTGGTGATACGCAGTATTTT	CSVKGTSGDTQYF
TRBJ1-4	.	TRBV19	.	TGTGCCAGTAGAAAGGAGGGGCTTCCTAATGAAAAACTGTTTTTT	CASRKEGLPNEKLFF
TRBJ1-4	.	TRBV15	TRBD1	TGTGCCACCAGCAGAAAGAACAGGGGGCTAGGTAATGAAAAACTGTTTTTT	CATSRKNRGLGNEKLFF
TRBJ1-1	.	TRBV12-3/TRBV12-4	.	TGTGCCAGCAGGGACACCATGAACACTGAAGCTTTCTTT	CASRDTMNTEAFF
TRBJ2-1	.	TRBV6-4	.	TGTGCCAGCCGCCGGGGGGCCACCTACAATGAGCAGTTCTTC	CASRRGATYNEQFF
TRBJ1-1	.	TRBV6-1	.	TGTGCCAGCAGTGAAAGTTTCAACCGGTTGTGGGCTTTCTTT	CASSESFNRLWAFF
TRBJ1-1	.	TRBV6-6	.	TGTGCCAGCAGCTACCCCCACAGGGACACTGAAGCTTTCTTT	CASSYPHRDTEAFF
TRBJ1-2	.	TRBV12-3/TRBV12-4	.	TGTGCCAGCAGTGCGCGGGCTAACTATGGCTACACCTTC	CASSARANYGYTF
TRBJ1-2	.	TRBV29-1	.	TGCAGCGTTGAAGATCCCCGGGGGATGTACTATGGCTACACCTTC	CSVEDPRGMYYGYTF
TRBJ1-1	.	TRBV5-1	TRBD1	TGCGCCAGCAGCTTACTACCGGGACAGGAGAACACTGAAGCTTTCTTT	CASSLLPGQENTEAFF
TRBJ1-2	.	TRBV11-2	TRBD1	TGTGCCAGCAGCTTAGATCCGGGACAGGGAAAGGATGGCTACACCTTC	CASSLDPGQGKDGYTF